This TCR beta chain was identified during a study of tumor and adjacent non-tumor tissue in lung cancer. Findings and caveats of the study: Tumor tissue had significantly higher TCR diversity than normal lung.

Three rounds of nested PCR, following a modified ARM-PCR protocol, produced the TCRbeta library. Via MiXCR, TCRdb re-called the multiplex PCR reads, giving one row per CDR3 protein. Altogether about 75,000 distinct CDR3 sequences are present, under 70% being singletons, with the ten largest covering 28%. This clonotype was seen at least ten times. Its antigen is currently unknown. The template was RNA from unsorted bulk tissue. More than 3 cm separated this lung sample from the edge of the tumor. Chemotherapy-naive patients with new lung cancer underwent thoracic surgery in China, August–November 2014. The CDR3 sequence is 14 residues long. Trimming removed 0 bases from V and 10 bases from J; junction bases left unmatched: 6. Per germline, CDR1 MNHNS and CDR2 SASEGT.

The receptor comes from a woman aged 50 to 65 with non-small cell lung cancer. Sequencing input: distant non-tumor lung tissue. V and J are TRBV6-1 and TRBJ2-4; 7 bases are a match to TRBD1. The CDR3 protein is CASSEARQGGIQYF. The DNA for the CDR3 is TGTGCCAGCAGTGAAGCCCGACAGGGTGGAATTCAGTACTTC.